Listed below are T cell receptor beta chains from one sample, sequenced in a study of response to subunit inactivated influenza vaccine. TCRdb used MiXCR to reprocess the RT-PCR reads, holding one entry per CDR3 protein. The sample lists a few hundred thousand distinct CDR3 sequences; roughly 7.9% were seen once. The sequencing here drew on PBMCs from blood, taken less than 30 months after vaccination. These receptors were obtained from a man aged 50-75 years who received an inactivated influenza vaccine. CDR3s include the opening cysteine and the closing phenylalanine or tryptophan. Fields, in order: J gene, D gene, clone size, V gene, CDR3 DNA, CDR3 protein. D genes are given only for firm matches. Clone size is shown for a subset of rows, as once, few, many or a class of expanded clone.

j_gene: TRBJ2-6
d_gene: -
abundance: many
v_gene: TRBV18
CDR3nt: TGTGCCAGCTCACCACCCACAGGGGCCAACGTCCTGACTTTC
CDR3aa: CASSPPTGANVLTF

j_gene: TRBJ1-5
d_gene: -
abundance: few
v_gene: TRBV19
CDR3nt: TGTGCCAGTAGTATCTCTCGGGTGAGCAATCAGCCCCAGCATTTT
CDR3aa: CASSISRVSNQPQHF

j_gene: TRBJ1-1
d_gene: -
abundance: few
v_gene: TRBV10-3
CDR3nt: TGTGCCATTGTTTCCAGGCAGAACACTGAAGCTTTCTTT
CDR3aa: CAIVSRQNTEAFF

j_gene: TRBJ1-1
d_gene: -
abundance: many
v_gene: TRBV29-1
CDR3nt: TGCAGCGCTGGCCCAGGGGCCAACACTGAAGCTTTCTTT
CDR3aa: CSAGPGANTEAFF

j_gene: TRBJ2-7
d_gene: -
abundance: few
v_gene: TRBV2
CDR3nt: TGTGCCAGCAAAGGGGAGCTGGAGCAGTACTTC
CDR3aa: CASKGELEQYF

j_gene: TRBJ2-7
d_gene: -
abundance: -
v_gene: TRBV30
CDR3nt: TGTGCCTGGAGTGTACCCTGGGGCTACGAGCAGTACTTC
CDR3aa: CAWSVPWGYEQYF

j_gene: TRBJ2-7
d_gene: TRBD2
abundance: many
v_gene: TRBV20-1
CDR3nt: TGCAGTGCTAGATCTAGCGGGAGTACAGCCTACGAGCAGTACTTC
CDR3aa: CSARSSGSTAYEQYF

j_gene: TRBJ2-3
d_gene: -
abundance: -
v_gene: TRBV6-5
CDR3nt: TGTGCCAGCAGTTACTTTTCAGGGACTAGCACAGATACGCAGTATTTT
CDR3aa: CASSYFSGTSTDTQYF

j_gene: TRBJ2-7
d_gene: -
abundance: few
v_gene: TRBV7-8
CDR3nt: TGTGCCAGCAGCAACCGACAGGAAAGAGGCGAGCAGTACTTC
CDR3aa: CASSNRQERGEQYF

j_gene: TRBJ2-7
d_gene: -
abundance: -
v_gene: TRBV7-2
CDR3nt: TGTGCCAGCAGCAACCGGGACGGCTACGAGCAGTACTTC
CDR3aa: CASSNRDGYEQYF

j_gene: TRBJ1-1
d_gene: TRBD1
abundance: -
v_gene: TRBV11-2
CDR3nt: TGTGCCAGCAGCTTATCGGCAGGGGGGGACACTGAAGCTTTCTTT
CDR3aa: CASSLSAGGDTEAFF

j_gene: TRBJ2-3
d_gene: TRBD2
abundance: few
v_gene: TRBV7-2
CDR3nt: TGTGCCAGCAGCCGACTAGCTCCCACAGATACGCAGTATTTT
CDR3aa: CASSRLAPTDTQYF

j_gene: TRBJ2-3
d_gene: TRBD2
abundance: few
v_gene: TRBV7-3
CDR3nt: TGTGCCAGCAGTCCCGGGACTAGCGCTTTGGATACGCAGTATTTT
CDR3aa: CASSPGTSALDTQYF

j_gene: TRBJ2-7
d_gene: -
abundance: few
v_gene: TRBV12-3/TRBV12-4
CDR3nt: TGTGCCAGCAGCACCGACAGCTACTACGAGCAGTACTTC
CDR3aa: CASSTDSYYEQYF

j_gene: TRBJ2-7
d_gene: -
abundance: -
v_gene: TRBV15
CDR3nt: TGTGCCACCAGCAGAGATACGGACTCCTACGAGCAGTACTTC
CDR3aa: CATSRDTDSYEQYF

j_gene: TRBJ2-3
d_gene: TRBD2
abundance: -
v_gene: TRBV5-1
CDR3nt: TGCGCCAGCAGCCTGACTAGCGGGGGGGGCACAGATACGCAGTATTTT
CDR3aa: CASSLTSGGGTDTQYF

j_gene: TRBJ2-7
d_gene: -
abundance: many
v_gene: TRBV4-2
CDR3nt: TGTGCCAGCAGCCAAGATGGGACCTACGAGCAGTACTTC
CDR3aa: CASSQDGTYEQYF

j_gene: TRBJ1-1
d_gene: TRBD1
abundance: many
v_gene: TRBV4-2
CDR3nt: TGTGCCAGCAGCCGAAGGACAGGGATGAACACTGAAGTTTTCTTT
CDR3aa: CASSRRTGMNTEVFF

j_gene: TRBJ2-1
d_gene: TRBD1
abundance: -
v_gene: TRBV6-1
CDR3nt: TGTGCCAGCAGTATTTCAACCGGGACAGCCTACAATGAGCAGTTCTTC
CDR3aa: CASSISTGTAYNEQFF

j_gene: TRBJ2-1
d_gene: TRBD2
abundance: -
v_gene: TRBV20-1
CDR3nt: TGCAGTGCCTCCGCTAGCGGGAGGGCCGATGAGCAGTTCTTC
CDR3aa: CSASASGRADEQFF

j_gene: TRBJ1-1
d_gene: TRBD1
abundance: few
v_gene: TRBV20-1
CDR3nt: TGCAGTGCTAAACTAGCAGGGGGGTGGACTGAAGCTTTCTTT
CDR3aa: CSAKLAGGWTEAFF

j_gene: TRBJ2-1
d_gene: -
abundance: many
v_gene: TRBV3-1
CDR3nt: TGTGCCAGCAGCCAAGGGACTGGTCCGCGCAATGAGCAGTTCTTC
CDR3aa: CASSQGTGPRNEQFF

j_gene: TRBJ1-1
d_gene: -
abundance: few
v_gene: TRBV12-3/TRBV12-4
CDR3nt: TGTGCCAGCAGCTTTACAGAGTTCGCTGAAGCTTTCTTT
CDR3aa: CASSFTEFAEAFF

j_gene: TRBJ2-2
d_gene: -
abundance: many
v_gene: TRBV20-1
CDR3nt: TGCAGTGCTAGCGCGAACACCGGGGAGCTGTTTTTT
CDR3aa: CSASANTGELFF

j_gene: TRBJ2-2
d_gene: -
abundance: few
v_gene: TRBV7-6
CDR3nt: TGTGCCAGCAGCTTAGAGGGGGGGCGAATCACCGGGGAGCTGTTTTTT
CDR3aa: CASSLEGGRITGELFF

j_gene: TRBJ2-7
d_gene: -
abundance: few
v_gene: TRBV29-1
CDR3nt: TGCAGCGTTGAAAAGGCAGCAGCAAGCTCCTACGAGCAGTACTTC
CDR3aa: CSVEKAAASSYEQYF

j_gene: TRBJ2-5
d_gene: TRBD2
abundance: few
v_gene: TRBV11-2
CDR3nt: TGTGCCAGCAGCTTAATTGCGCGGGGGGACCAAGAGACCCAGTACTTC
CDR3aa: CASSLIARGDQETQYF

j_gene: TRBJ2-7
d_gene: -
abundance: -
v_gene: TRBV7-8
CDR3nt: TGTGCCAGCAGCTTAGAGGCAGAGGGGACCTACGAGCAGTACTTC
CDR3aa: CASSLEAEGTYEQYF

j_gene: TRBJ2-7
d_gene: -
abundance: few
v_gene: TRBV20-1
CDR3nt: TGCAGTGTCCCCTCTCTCACCGAGCAGTACTTC
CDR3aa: CSVPSLTEQYF

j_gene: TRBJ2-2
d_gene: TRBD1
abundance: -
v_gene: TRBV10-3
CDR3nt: TGTGCCATCAGACACTCAGGGACAGGCGGGGCCTCGAACACCGGGGAGCTGTTTTTT
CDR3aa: CAIRHSGTGGASNTGELFF

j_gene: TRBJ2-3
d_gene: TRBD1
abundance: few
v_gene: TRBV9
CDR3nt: TGTGCCAGCAGTCCGGGACAGGGGAACGCAGATACGCAGTATTTT
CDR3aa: CASSPGQGNADTQYF

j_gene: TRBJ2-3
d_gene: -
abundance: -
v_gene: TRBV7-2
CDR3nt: TGTGCCAGCAGCTTACCAGGAATGCAAGCAGATACGCAGTATTTT
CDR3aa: CASSLPGMQADTQYF

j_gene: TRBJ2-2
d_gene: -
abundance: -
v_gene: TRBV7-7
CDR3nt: TGTGCTGGCAGCTTAGCGGACACCGGGGAGCTGTTTTTT
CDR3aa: CAGSLADTGELFF

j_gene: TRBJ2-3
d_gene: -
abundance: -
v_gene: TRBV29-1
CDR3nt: TGCAGCGTTGAATTAAGGGGACGGGCAGATACGCAGTATTTT
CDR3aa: CSVELRGRADTQYF

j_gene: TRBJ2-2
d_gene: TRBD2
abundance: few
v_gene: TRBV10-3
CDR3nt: TGTGCCATCAGTGCAGGACTAGCGGGGGGGCGTGGCACCGGGGAGCTGTTTTTT
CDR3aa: CAISAGLAGGRGTGELFF

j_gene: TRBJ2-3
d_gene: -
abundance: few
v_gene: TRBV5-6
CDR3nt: TGTGCCAGCAGCTTGGGAACACTTCAAAATACGCAGTATTTT
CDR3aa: CASSLGTLQNTQYF

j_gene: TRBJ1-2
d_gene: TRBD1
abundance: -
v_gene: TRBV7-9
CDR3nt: TGTGCCAGCAGCCACAGACAGGGTAGTTATGGCTACACCTTC
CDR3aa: CASSHRQGSYGYTF